The 31 T cell receptor beta chains below come from one sample, sequenced in a study of blood T cell repertoires in COVID-19. Generated by immunoSEQ multiplex PCR, the TCRdb table keeps only in-frame clones and is missing some. Of almost 400,000 clones listed, around nine tenths are singletons. The sample consisted of PBMCs or T cells enriched from blood (not recorded which). The receptors come from a woman aged 25 to 39 who had recovered from COVID-19.

V is TRBV7-2 and J is TRBJ2-5, with a tentative D call TRBD1 (6 bases). Per germline, CDR1 SGHTA and CDR2 FQGNSA. The CDR3 has 15 residues. V was trimmed by 0 bases and J by 5 bases, leaving 13 bases between them. The CDR3 is CASSLAPGARETQYF. The CDR3 nucleotides are TGTGCCAGCAGCTTAGCCCCAGGGGCTCGGGAGACCCAGTACTTC.

This clone was observed a single time. The V and J genes are TRBV30 and TRBJ2-1; 11 positions agree with TRBD2. Looked up from germline, CDR1 is GTSNPN and CDR2 is SVGIG (reference sequence). V shed 6 bases and J 0 bases; nucleotides not matched to a gene: 4. This CDR3 contains 15 residues. In DNA form, the CDR3 reads TGTGCCTGTTCCGGGACTAGCGGCTCCTACAATGAGCAGTTCTTC. Translated: CACSGTSGSYNEQFF. The variable domain in full, completed from reference TRBV30 and TRBJ2-1, reads SQTIHQWPATLVQPVGSPLSLECTVEGTSNPNLYWYRQAAGRGLQLLFYSVGIGQISSEVPQNLSASRPQDRQFILSSKKLLLSDSGFYLCACSGTSGSYNEQFFGPGTRLTVL.

The gene calls are TRBV6-5 and TRBJ2-2; TRBD2 is a possible D gene (7 bases). Deletions cut 2 bases from V and 6 bases from J, with 13 bases between. The CDR3 spans 15 residues. Germline V CDR1 and CDR2: MNHEY, SVGAGI. The CDR3 region is CASSYGLGGAGELFF. The CDR3 region has the DNA TGTGCCAGCAGTTACGGGCTAGGGGGGGCCGGGGAGCTGTTTTTT.

The chain combines TRBV23-1 with TRBJ2-7; TRBD1 matches at 8 bases. TRBV23-1 falls under the ORF class, with uncertain function. The V gene end was trimmed by 1 base and the J gene end by 4 bases; junction bases not matched to a gene: 6. The CDR3 length is 15 residues. The CDR3 protein is CASSQWTGQLYEQYF. CDR3 bases: TGCGCCAGCAGTCAATGGACAGGGCAATTATACGAGCAGTACTTC.

This chain connects TRBV30 to TRBJ1-2, with D unclear. This CDR3 spans 13 amino acids. Trimming stripped 1 base from V and 2 bases from J, with 8 bases between. CDR1 is GTSNPN and CDR2 is SVGIG in the germline V gene (reference sequence). CDR3 region: CAWSGQANYGYTF. The CDR3 DNA is TGTGCCTGGAGTGGGCAGGCGAACTATGGCTACACCTTC.

This chain connects TRBV19 to TRBJ1-2, with 10 bases fitting TRBD1. The CDR3 spans 14 residues. The germline gives CDR1 LNHDA, CDR2 SQIVND (reference sequence). The trim removed 3 bases at V and 4 bases at J, leaving 2 bases unmatched. CDR3 sequence reads: CASSMTGGLYGYTF. The CDR3 region has the DNA TGTGCCAGTAGTATGACAGGGGGCCTCTATGGCTACACCTTC.

This chain links TRBV5-1 with TRBJ1-1, with 9 bases identical to TRBD1. The length of the CDR3 is 14 residues. V shed 4 bases, J shed 5 bases, and the junction held 6 bases outside the gene matches. Germline CDR1 and CDR2: SGHRS and YFSETQ. The CDR3 spells CASSLGTGRTEAFF. The CDR3 DNA follows: TGCGCCAGCAGCCTCGGGACAGGGAGGACTGAAGCTTTCTTT. Full variable domain (remainder filled in from reference TRBV5-1 and TRBJ1-1): KAGVTQTPRYLIKTRGQQVTLSCSPISGHRSVSWYQQTPGQGLQFLFEYFSETQRNKGNFPGRFSGRQFSNSRSEMNVSTLELGDSALYLCASSLGTGRTEAFFGQGTRLTVV.

The rearrangement joins TRBV5-1 to TRBJ1-1; no clear D. Trimming took off 4 bases at V and 2 bases at J, with 15 bases between the two ends. The germline CDR1 and CDR2 sequences are SGHRS and YFSETQ. This CDR3 is 15 amino acids long. Written as DNA, the CDR3 is TGCGCCAGCAGCACCGGAATAACAGATAACACTGAAGCTTTCTTT. Its translation: CASSTGITDNTEAFF.

The V call is TRBV29-1, the J call TRBJ1-3; 7 bases map to TRBD1. Unmatched junction bases numbered 8, after V lost 8 bases and J lost 4 bases. This CDR3 is built from 13 residues. The germline V gene has CDR1 SQVTM and CDR2 ANQGSEA. CDR3 loop: CSFSTGYGNTIYF. In DNA form, the CDR3 reads TGCAGCTTTTCGACAGGGTACGGAAACACCATATATTTT. Filled out from reference TRBV29-1 and TRBJ1-3, the complete variable domain reads SAVISQKPSRDICQRGTSLTIQCQVDSQVTMMFWYRQQPGQSLTLIATANQGSEATYESGFVIDKFPISRPNLTFSTLTVSNMSPEDSSIYLCSFSTGYGNTIYFGEGSWLTVV.

The CDR3, as DNA: TGCGCCAGCAGCTTGGGTGGGAGTAGCTCTAATGAGCAGTTCTTC. It encodes CASSLGGSSSNEQFF. V usage is TRBV5-1 and J usage is TRBJ2-1, with a tentative D call TRBD2 (5 bases). Trimming pared 0 bases from V and 7 bases from J, leaving 14 bases between. Looked up from germline, CDR1 is SGHRS and CDR2 is YFSETQ. This CDR3 spans 15 amino acids.

This chain joins TRBV3-1 (or the pseudogene TRBV3-2) and TRBJ1-1; D might be TRBD1 (5 bases). Germline CDR1 and CDR2: LGHDT and YNNKEL (reference sequence). Trimming pared 4 bases from V and 2 bases from J, leaving 14 bases between. The CDR3 sequence is 15 residues long. CDR3 coding DNA: TGTGCCAGCAGCCGAGATAGACAGACAAACACTGAAGCTTTCTTT. It is translated as CASSRDRQTNTEAFF.

V gene TRBV4-1 combines with J gene TRBJ2-1; D not certain. Germline-derived CDR1 and CDR2 are MGHRA and YSYEKL. Trimming shortened V by 0 bases and J by 8 bases, and 8 bases separated the two germline ends. The CDR3 spans 13 residues. Here the CDR3 DNA reads TGCGCCAGCAGCCAAGAAGTGGGCGATGAGCAGTTCTTC. This gives the protein CASSQEVGDEQFF.

The chain recombines TRBV5-4 with TRBJ1-6; D call uncertain. The germline V gene has CDR1 SGHNT and CDR2 YYREEE (reference sequence). The CDR3 has 15 amino acids. The V end was cut by 0 bases, the J end by 5 bases, with 9 bases between. CDR3 sequence reads: CASSLGGVNNSPLHF. CDR3 nucleotides: TGTGCCAGCAGCTTGGGCGGGGTTAATAATTCACCCCTCCACTTT.

This clone was seen only once. The CDR3 DNA reads as TGTGCCAGCAGTTTGGGGGGGACCTATGGCTACACCTTC. Its translation: CASSLGGTYGYTF. The V and J genes are TRBV28 and TRBJ1-2; a weak D match, TRBD1 (5 bases). Germline CDR1 is MDHEN and CDR2 is SYDVKM. The CDR3 is made up of 13 amino acids. V lost 3 bases and J 4 bases, leaving 9 bases between the germline ends.

V gene TRBV19 combines with J gene TRBJ1-5, with TRBD1 matching over 9 bases. The trim removed 2 bases at V and 1 base at J, leaving 0 bases unmatched. CDR3 length equals 15 residues. Per germline, CDR1 LNHDA and CDR2 SQIVND (reference sequence). The CDR3 loop reads CASSITGGSNQPQHF. As DNA, the CDR3 is TGTGCCAGTAGTATAACAGGGGGCAGCAATCAGCCCCAGCATTTT.

The rearrangement joins TRBV7-6 to TRBJ1-3, with 8 bases that match TRBD1. Trimming took 1 base from V and 3 from J; bases not matched to a gene: 8. The CDR3 extends over 17 amino acids. Germline CDR1 is SGHVS and CDR2 is FNYEAQ. This CDR3 reads CASSLGGQGSSGNTIYF. DNA of the CDR3: TGTGCCAGCAGCTTAGGAGGACAGGGCTCTAGTGGAAACACCATATATTTT.

V gene TRBV29-1 combines with J gene TRBJ2-7, with 7 bases that match TRBD1. V lost 4 bases to trimming and J lost 3 bases; unmatched junction nucleotides: 3. Germline V CDR1 and CDR2: SQVTM, ANQGSEA. The CDR3 contains 12 residues. For the CDR3, the DNA is TGCAGCGTTGTAACAGGGGACTACGAGCAGTACTTC. Its translation is CSVVTGDYEQYF.

For the CDR3, the DNA is TGTGCCAGCAGAGACATAGGTTCACCCCTCCACTTT. Translated: CASRDIGSPLHF. The genes are TRBV6-5 and TRBJ1-6, with D uncertain. V was pared by 6 bases and J by 9 bases, with 9 bases between. CDR1 and CDR2 from the germline V gene are MNHEY and SVGAGI. This CDR3 spans 12 amino acids.

The chain joins TRBV3-1 (or the pseudogene TRBV3-2) to TRBJ1-6; D is ambiguous. Trimming removed 3 bases at V and 5 bases at J, with 11 bases between. The CDR3 has 15 residues. Germline V lookup: CDR1 LGHDT, CDR2 YNNKEL (reference sequence). The CDR3 region is CASSQTTGNNSPLHF. The CDR3 bases are TGTGCCAGCAGCCAGACCACCGGGAATAATTCACCCCTCCACTTT.

This chain connects TRBV29-1 to TRBJ2-3; 10 nucleotides line up with TRBD1. V shed 4 bases, J shed 4 bases, and the junction held 5 bases outside the gene matches. Germline CDR1 and CDR2: SQVTM and ANQGSEA. The CDR3 extends over 14 amino acids. The CDR3 loop reads CSVGQGASSDTQYF. CDR3 DNA: TGCAGCGTTGGACAGGGGGCGTCGTCAGATACGCAGTATTTT.

The V gene is TRBV28, the J gene TRBJ2-7; 13 bases agree with TRBD2. Trimming took 6 bases from V and 3 from J; bases not matched to a gene: 5. Germline lookup yields CDR1 MDHEN and CDR2 SYDVKM. The CDR3 length is 15 residues. In DNA form, the CDR3 reads TGTGCCAGCAGAGTGACTAGCGGGAGGAACTACGAGCAGTACTTC. Translated, it gives CASRVTSGRNYEQYF.

This chain connects TRBV10-2 to TRBJ1-1; TRBD1 matches at 8 bases. The CDR3 is 14 residues long. The germline V gene encodes CDR1 WSHSY and CDR2 SAAADI. Germline trimming cut 5 bases from V and 7 bases from J; bases unmatched to any gene: 9. DNA for the CDR3: TGCGCCAGCAGTCGACAGGGGCCTGGCGGTGAAGCTTTCTTT. Its protein is CASSRQGPGGEAFF.

The chain employs TRBV28 and TRBJ1-5, with TRBD1 matching 10 bases. The CDR3 totals 18 residues. CDR1 is MDHEN and CDR2 is SYDVKM in the germline V gene. Trimming removed 6 bases from V and 3 bases from J; junction bases left unmatched: 14. As DNA, the CDR3 is TGTGCCAGCAGCCTAGGGACAGGGGCGATCTCCCTCAATCAGCCCCAGCATTTT. Amino acids: CASSLGTGAISLNQPQHF.

The chain uses TRBV29-1 and TRBJ1-2; 7 nucleotides match TRBD1. V was clipped by 2 bases and J by 7 bases; unmatched bases: 13. The CDR3 is 15 amino acids. The V gene's germline CDR1 is SQVTM and CDR2 ANQGSEA. The DNA of the CDR3 is TGCAGCGTTGAAAGGGGTAGGGGGCTTAAAGGTGGCTACACCTTC. It is translated as CSVERGRGLKGGYTF.

The V gene is TRBV2, the J gene TRBJ2-3; unclear D gene. In germline, CDR1 is SNHLY, CDR2 FYNNEI. Between the trimmed V and J ends, which lost 4 bases and 8 bases, there was a span of 22 bases. The CDR3 spans 16 residues. The CDR3 bases are TGTGCCAGCAGTGTTGCCGCCCTAAATGATGGTGTTACGCAGTATTTT. It specifies CASSVAALNDGVTQYF.

The V gene is TRBV6-5, the J gene TRBJ2-1; 8 nucleotides align to TRBD2. Trimming cost V 2 bases and J 4 bases; bases outside gene matches: 7. The CDR3 is made up of 16 amino acids. Germline CDR1 MNHEY, CDR2 SVGAGI. The CDR3 loop reads CASSYVSGKPYNEQFF. DNA of the CDR3: TGTGCCAGCAGTTACGTTAGCGGGAAACCTTACAATGAGCAGTTCTTC.

The sample holds one count of this clone. The chain joins TRBV5-1 to TRBJ2-1; 15 bases are shared with TRBD2. With V trimmed by 2 bases and J by 15 bases, 9 bases remained unmatched. This CDR3 has 15 residues. Germline-derived CDR1 and CDR2 are SGHRS and YFSETQ. The CDR3 DNA follows: TGCGCCAGCAGCTTCGGGACTAGCGGGAGGTGGGGGCGGTTCTTC. Protein product: CASSFGTSGRWGRFF.

The chain employs TRBV7-2 and TRBJ1-4; D remains unclear. Germline V lookup: CDR1 SGHTA, CDR2 FQGNSA. Between the trimmed V and J ends, which lost 1 base and 8 bases, there was a span of 11 bases. The CDR3 contains 14 residues. CDR3 sequence reads: CASSLDIRGEKLFF. CDR3 DNA sequence: TGTGCCAGCAGCTTAGACATCCGCGGGGAAAAACTGTTTTTT.

The V gene is TRBV7-6, the J gene TRBJ2-1; a possible D gene is TRBD2 (6 bases). Germline V gives CDR1 SGHVS, CDR2 FNYEAQ. Between the trimmed V and J ends, which lost 5 bases and 5 bases, there was a span of 25 bases. CDR3 length: 18 residues. Here the CDR3 DNA reads TGTGCCAGCAGCCCGAACTTGCCGGGAGTGAGTTTGGACAATGAGCAGTTCTTC. Protein sequence: CASSPNLPGVSLDNEQFF.

The chain uses TRBV4-2 and TRBJ1-1, with unresolved D. The CDR3 length is 15 residues. V lost 6 bases to trimming and J lost 2 bases, with 16 bases between them. The germline gives CDR1 LGHNA, CDR2 YNFKEQ. CDR3 protein: CASSLAAVTNTEAFF. The CDR3, as DNA: TGTGCCAGCAGTTTAGCCGCGGTAACAAACACTGAAGCTTTCTTT.

This clone was counted a few times. The CDR3 loop is CASSQGDEQFF. CDR3 in DNA: TGCGCCAGCAGCCAAGGAGATGAGCAGTTCTTC. The chain links TRBV4-1 to TRBJ2-1; D remains unclear. Germline-derived CDR1 and CDR2 are MGHRA and YSYEKL. The length of the CDR3 is 11 residues. V was clipped by 1 base and J by 8 bases, with 3 bases between them.